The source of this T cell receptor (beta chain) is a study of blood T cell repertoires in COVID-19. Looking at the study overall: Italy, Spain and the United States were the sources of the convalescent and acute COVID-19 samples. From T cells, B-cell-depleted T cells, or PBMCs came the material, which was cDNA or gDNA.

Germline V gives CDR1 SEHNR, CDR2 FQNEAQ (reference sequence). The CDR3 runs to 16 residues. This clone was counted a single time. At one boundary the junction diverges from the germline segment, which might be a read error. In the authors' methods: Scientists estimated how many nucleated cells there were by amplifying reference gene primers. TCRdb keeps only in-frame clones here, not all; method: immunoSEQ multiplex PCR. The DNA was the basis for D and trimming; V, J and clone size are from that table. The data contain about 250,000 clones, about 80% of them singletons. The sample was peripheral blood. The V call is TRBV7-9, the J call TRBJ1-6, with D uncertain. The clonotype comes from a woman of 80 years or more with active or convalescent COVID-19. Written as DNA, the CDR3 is TGTGCCAGCAGCTTAGGTCAGGCTTCCTCTAATTCACCCCTCCACTTT. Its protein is CASSLGQASSNSPLHF.